A selection of T cell receptor beta chains follows, all from one sample in a study of shared clonotypes between healthy human individuals. Here immunoSEQ multiplex PCR was the method, and the copy in TCRdb shows in-frame clones only, minus some. The sample consists of some 2,000,000 clones, roughly 94% of them appearing once. Material for sequencing was naive CD8+ T cells sorted from blood. These receptors were collected from a man aged 18 to 35 in good health. The CDR3 runs from the conserved cysteine through the conserved F or W. A D gene is named only where the DNA matches it firmly. The listing skips clone size in some rows; elsewhere it reads once, few, many or a size class.

v_gene,d_gene,j_gene,abundance,CDR3nt,CDR3aa
TRBV13,TRBD2,TRBJ2-5,once,TGTGCCAGCAGCCCCTCGTGGGGGGGACAAGAGACCCAGTACTTC,CASSPSWGGQETQYF
TRBV10-3,TRBD1,TRBJ1-4,.,TGTGCCACCCGACAGGGTTCTAATGAAAAACTGTTTTTT,CATRQGSNEKLFF
TRBV6-1,TRBD1,TRBJ2-7,.,TGTGCCAGCAGTGAATGGGACAGTGCCTACGAGCAGTACTTC,CASSEWDSAYEQYF
TRBV6-1,.,TRBJ2-2,.,TGTGCCAGCAGTGGTAAACAGATTAACACCGGGGAGCTGTTTTTT,CASSGKQINTGELFF
TRBV7-8,TRBD1,TRBJ2-7,.,TGTGCCAGCAGCTTACTGGACAGGACCTACGAGCAGTACTTC,CASSLLDRTYEQYF
TRBV4-2,.,TRBJ1-6,.,TGTGCCAGCAGCCAAGAGGTCAGCTCCTATAATTCACCCCTCCACTTT,CASSQEVSSYNSPLHF
TRBV28,.,TRBJ1-5,.,TGTGCCAGCAGCCCTCCAGGGGATAGCTACCTTAGCAATCAGCCCCAGCATTTT,CASSPPGDSYLSNQPQHF
TRBV5-1,.,TRBJ2-7,.,TGCGCCAGCAGCCCCGGGACGGGGACCTACGAGCAGTACTTC,CASSPGTGTYEQYF
TRBV27,TRBD1,TRBJ2-7,.,TGTGCCAGCAGTCCTAATTATAACCAGGACAGGGTCTACGAGCAGTACTTC,CASSPNYNQDRVYEQYF
TRBV7-9,.,TRBJ2-7,.,TGTGCCAGCAGCCCGACCTACGAGCAGTACTTC,CASSPTYEQYF
TRBV28,TRBD1,TRBJ1-2,.,TGTGCCAGCAGGATACAGGGGGCGGTTTTTGGCTACACCTTC,CASRIQGAVFGYTF
TRBV5-4,.,TRBJ2-1,.,TGTGCCAGCACCCAGAGCTCCTACAATGAGCAGTTCTTC,CASTQSSYNEQFF
TRBV5-6,TRBD2,TRBJ2-1,once,TGTGCCAGCAGCTGGGGACTAGCGGCCGACAATGAGCAGTTCTTC,CASSWGLAADNEQFF
TRBV27,.,TRBJ1-1,.,TGTGCCAGCAGTTCTGGGGGGCCGGACACTGAAGCTTTCTTT,CASSSGGPDTEAFF
TRBV11-2,.,TRBJ1-2,.,TGTGCCAGCAGTCCAATTCAGGGAGACGAGAATTATGGCTACACCTTC,CASSPIQGDENYGYTF
TRBV4-3,.,TRBJ2-7,.,TGCGCCAGCAGCCTCCAGGGCTCCTACGAGCAGTACTTC,CASSLQGSYEQYF
TRBV7-9,TRBD1,TRBJ2-2,.,TGTGCCAGCAGCTCCCCGGGACAGGGGGCGGCCGGGGAGCTGTTTTTT,CASSSPGQGAAGELFF
TRBV7-6,.,TRBJ2-3,.,TGTGCCAGCAGCTTAATCCCTGCAGCCTCTAGCACAGATACGCAGTATTTT,CASSLIPAASSTDTQYF
TRBV13,TRBD1,TRBJ1-4,.,TGTGCCAGCAGCCAAGACAGGGGAGGTGAAAAACTGTTTTTT,CASSQDRGGEKLFF
TRBV7-9,.,TRBJ1-1,.,TGTGCCAGCAGGAATAACAGGGAGTCAAGGAGCACTGAAGCTTTCTTT,CASRNNRESRSTEAFF
TRBV4-3,TRBD2,TRBJ2-1,.,TGCGCCAGCAGCCAAGGGCCCCCATGGCGGGAGGACTACAATGAGCAGTTCTTC,CASSQGPPWREDYNEQFF
TRBV28,.,TRBJ2-7,.,TGTGCCAGCAGTTTTATGCAGGGCTACGAGCAGTACTTC,CASSFMQGYEQYF
TRBV13,TRBD1,TRBJ2-7,.,TGTGCCAGCAGTTACCCGGGACAGGGTTTCCACGAGCAGTACTTC,CASSYPGQGFHEQYF
TRBV19,.,TRBJ2-7,.,TGTGCCAGTAGCACAGGGCTTCACGAGCAGTACTTC,CASSTGLHEQYF
TRBV10-2,.,TRBJ2-5,few,TGCGCCAGCAGTGAATTGTGGGAGGAACAAGAGACCCAGTACTTC,CASSELWEEQETQYF
TRBV9,TRBD1,TRBJ1-6,.,TGTGCCAGCAGCGACGGGACAGGGGGCAGCTCACCCCTCCACTTT,CASSDGTGGSSPLHF
TRBV30,TRBD1,TRBJ2-7,.,TGTGCCAGCGACAGCTGGGGACAGGGGTCCTACGAGCAGTACTTC,CASDSWGQGSYEQYF
TRBV9,.,TRBJ2-2,.,TGTGCCAGCAGCGTCGGTTTAGCCTTTGACTGGGACACCGGGGAGCTGTTTTTT,CASSVGLAFDWDTGELFF
TRBV7-9,.,TRBJ2-1,.,TGTGCCAGCAGCTTTGGGGGCAACCCAGACGGGCAGTTCTTC,CASSFGGNPDGQFF
TRBV27,.,TRBJ1-1,.,TGTGCCAGCAGTTTATCCGGAGGGTTCACTGAAGCTTTCTTT,CASSLSGGFTEAFF
TRBV9,TRBD2,TRBJ2-3,.,TGTGCCAGCAGCGTGGGTAGCGGGGCCCTCACAGATACGCAGTATTTT,CASSVGSGALTDTQYF
TRBV9,.,TRBJ1-3,.,TGTGCCAGCAGCCCCGCTCCGGGGTCTGGAAACACCATATATTTT,CASSPAPGSGNTIYF
TRBV27,.,TRBJ1-2,.,.,CASTSAGGVLNGYTF
TRBV29-1,TRBD1,TRBJ1-1,once,TGCAGCGTTATTTTACAGGGGGCAGGCACTGAAGCTTTCTTT,CSVILQGAGTEAFF
TRBV29-1,TRBD2,TRBJ2-7,.,TGCAGCGCCTTCTTGGGGGGGGGCTACGAGCAGTACTTC,CSAFLGGGYEQYF
TRBV9,TRBD2,TRBJ2-1,.,TGTGCCAGCAGCGTAGACGGGACTAGCGACAATGAGCAGTTCTTC,CASSVDGTSDNEQFF
TRBV6-1,.,TRBJ2-2,.,TGTGCCAGCAGTGAAGGCAGCGGGGAGCTGTTTTTT,CASSEGSGELFF
TRBV7-8,TRBD2,TRBJ2-3,.,TGTGCCAGCAGCTTGGCTAGCGGGAGCCGGCGCACAGATACGCAGTATTTT,CASSLASGSRRTDTQYF
TRBV9,.,TRBJ1-6,.,TGTGCCAGCAGCCCTTCGGGACTTAATTCACCCCTCCACTTT,CASSPSGLNSPLHF
TRBV6-6,TRBD1,TRBJ1-1,.,TGTGCCAGCAGTTTCGGACAGGGCATGAACACTGAAGCTTTCTTT,CASSFGQGMNTEAFF
TRBV9,.,TRBJ2-7,.,TGTGCCAGCAGCGTAGACGGGAGTACATCCTACGAGCAGTACTTC,CASSVDGSTSYEQYF
TRBV4-2,.,TRBJ1-6,once,TGTGCCAGCAGCCAGGGCGGAGGGACCAATTCACCCCTCCACTTT,CASSQGGGTNSPLHF
TRBV6-5,.,TRBJ2-3,.,TGTGCCAGCGGGGGGATCGGGACGGATACGCAGTATTTT,CASGGIGTDTQYF
TRBV6-5,.,TRBJ1-2,.,TGTGCCAGCAGTTACTCGGGGGGGCCCCATGGCTACACCTTC,CASSYSGGPHGYTF
TRBV7-9,.,TRBJ2-2,.,TGTGCCAGCAGCGGCTGGGACTCCCGAAACACCGGGGAGCTGTTTTTT,CASSGWDSRNTGELFF
TRBV28,TRBD1,TRBJ2-5,.,TGTGCCAGCAGTTTGGCCCTCACGACGGGACAGCCCGGGGAGACCCAGTACTTC,CASSLALTTGQPGETQYF
TRBV27,TRBD1,TRBJ2-7,.,TGTGCCAGCAGTTTCCGCGGGACAGGGGGAGAGGAGCAGTACTTC,CASSFRGTGGEEQYF
TRBV12-5,.,TRBJ1-1,.,TGTGCTAGTGCCTGGGGGAACACTGAAGCTTTCTTT,CASAWGNTEAFF
TRBV5-1,.,TRBJ2-7,.,TGCGCCAGCAGCTTGGGTGGCATTGGGCTTGGCCCCGAGGGCTACGAGCAGTACTTC,CASSLGGIGLGPEGYEQYF